These 5 T cell receptor beta chains originate from one sample sequenced in a study of T cell responses to AZD1222 COVID-19 vaccine. The table came from immunoSEQ multiplex PCR; TCRdb's copy has only in-frame clones and leaves some out. The sample lists roughly 100,000 clones, over 90% seen once, with less than 5% in the top ten. Source: peripheral blood, taken on day 0 of AZD1222 vaccination. The receptors shown here come from an adult in good health.

Comment on this clone: This clone may be a read error of a much larger clone one base away. V gene TRBV10-2 combines with J gene TRBJ2-2; a possible D gene is TRBD1 (5 bases). Germline V CDR1 and CDR2: WSHSY, SAAADI. CDR3 length: 13 residues. Deletions cut 3 bases from V and 3 bases from J, with 5 bases between. The CDR3 is CASSDRDTGELFF. CDR3 in DNA: TGCGCCAGCAGTGACAGGGACACCGGGGAGCTGTTTTTT.

In the case of this clone: The sample has other DNA sequences that encode this CDR3 too. This rearrangement joins TRBV6-5 to TRBJ2-1; D possibly matches TRBD1 or TRBD2 (5 bases each). V was clipped by 6 bases and J by 0 bases, with 9 bases between them. The CDR3 covers 14 residues. Germline CDR1 reads MNHEY; CDR2 reads SVGAGI. CDR3 loop: CASSPGSSYNEQFF. The DNA of the CDR3 is TGTGCCAGCAGCCCAGGGAGCTCCTACAATGAGCAGTTCTTC.

This chain uses TRBV6-1 with TRBJ2-5; D call uncertain. The germline gives CDR1 MNHNS, CDR2 SASEGT. The CDR3 is made up of 15 amino acids. V was pared by 1 base and J by 2 bases, with 11 bases between. The CDR3 DNA reads as TGTGCCAGCAGTGAAGTGGGCGCTAGTCAAGAGACCCAGTACTTC. This codes for CASSEVGASQETQYF.

The chain joins TRBV3-1 (or the pseudogene TRBV3-2) to TRBJ1-2, with D tentatively TRBD1 (6 bases). V lost 4 bases and J 7 bases, leaving 16 bases between the germline ends. CDR3 size: 14 residues. CDR1 is LGHDT, CDR2 YNNKEL, per germline (reference sequence). CDR3 sequence (DNA): TGTGCCAGCAGCCTGACAGGTCCCCCGGCTGGCTACACCTTC. It encodes CASSLTGPPAGYTF.

The V gene is TRBV5-1, the J gene TRBJ1-2, with D unclear. V gave up 5 bases and J gave up 1 base, with 12 bases separating them. Per germline, CDR1 SGHRS and CDR2 YFSETQ. The CDR3 is made up of 14 amino acids. The DNA for the CDR3 is TGCGCCAGCAGTTGGCAGTCAGATAACTATGGCTACACCTTC. This translates into CASSWQSDNYGYTF.